These 2 T cell receptor beta chains were sequenced from one sample in a study of T cells in Graves' hyperthyroidism and ophthalmopathy. TCR beta CDR3 region amplification was performed from RNA transcripts. A set of HTBI primers served as the primers for a first-round RT-PCR of the TCR CDR3. TCRdb passed the multiplex PCR reads through MiXCR, listing each CDR3 protein once. Here the sample spans under 350,000 distinct CDR3 sequences, more than 15% being singletons. The sample was blood. The receptors were gathered from a woman aged 55-69 years with Graves' ophthalmopathy.

This clonotype was seen many times. The genes are TRBV5-1 and TRBJ1-1; D not resolved. V was pared by 0 bases and J by 3 bases, with 6 bases between. The CDR3 is 13 amino acids. Per germline, CDR1 SGHRS and CDR2 YFSETQ. CDR3 in DNA: TGCGCCAGCAGCTTGGACGTATACACTGAAGCTTTCTTT. Encoded protein: CASSLDVYTEAFF.

This clonotype was counted many times. This rearrangement joins TRBV11-2 to TRBJ2-3; D remains ambiguous. This CDR3 comprises 14 residues. Germline V gene data show CDR1 as SGHAT and CDR2 as FQNNGV. Trimming took off 2 bases at V and 4 bases at J, with 10 bases between the two ends. DNA of the CDR3: TGTGCCAGCAGCTTAACATCTTCGTCAGATACGCAGTATTTT. Translating gives CASSLTSSSDTQYF.